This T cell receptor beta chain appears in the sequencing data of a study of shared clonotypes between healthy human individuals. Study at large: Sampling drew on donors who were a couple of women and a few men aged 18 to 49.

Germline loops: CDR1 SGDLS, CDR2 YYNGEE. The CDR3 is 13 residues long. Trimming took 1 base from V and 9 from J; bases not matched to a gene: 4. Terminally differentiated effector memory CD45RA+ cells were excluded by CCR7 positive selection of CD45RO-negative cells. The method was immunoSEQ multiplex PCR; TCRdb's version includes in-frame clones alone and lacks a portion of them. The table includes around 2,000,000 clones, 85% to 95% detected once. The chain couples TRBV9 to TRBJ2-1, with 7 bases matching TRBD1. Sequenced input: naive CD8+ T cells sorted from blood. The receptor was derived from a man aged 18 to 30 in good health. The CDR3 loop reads CASSVLTGREQFF. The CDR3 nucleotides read TGTGCCAGCAGCGTACTGACAGGGCGTGAGCAGTTCTTC.